Listed here are 5 T cell receptor delta chains from one sample, sequenced in a study of delta chains in infants with herpesvirus infections. TCR cDNA was made from PBMC RNA with gamma- and delta-chain-specific primers. TCRdb applied CATT to the RT-PCR reads for clone calling. The repertoire holds some 2,500 delta-chain clones, about 40% seen once, with 4.5% to 5% in the top ten. Sequenced here: peripheral blood, sampled at time point 4 of longitudinal follow-up. The receptors were sampled from a human donor who was a Ugandan infant, either HIV-exposed or HIV-unexposed (not recorded which).

The chain combines TRDV1 with TRDJ1; no firm D call. V lost 1 base and J 1 base, leaving 10 bases between the germline ends. This CDR3 comprises 15 residues. The germline gives CDR1 TSWWSYY, CDR2 QGS. CDR3 nucleotides: TGTGCTCTTGGGGAACGGCAAGACTCCACCGATAAACTCATCTTT. Amino acids: CALGERQDSTDKLIF.

By proportion, this clone is large (0.1 to 1%). The chain couples TRDV1 to TRDJ1; 10 nucleotides align to TRDD3. Germline CDR1 is TSWWSYY and CDR2 is QGS. The CDR3 is 15 residues long. The trim removed 2 bases at V and 11 bases at J, leaving 11 bases unmatched. CDR3 loop: CALGEIVGGYAGLIF. The CDR3 DNA follows: TGTGCTCTTGGGGAAATCGTAGGGGGATACGCTGGGCTCATCTTT.

This clone has a handful of counts. The chain employs TRDV1 and TRDJ1; 9 bases fit TRDD3. The CDR3 is 19 residues long. The germline V gene has CDR1 TSWWSYY and CDR2 QGS. V was pared by 3 bases and J by 7 bases, with 21 bases of the junction left unmatched. CDR3 coding DNA: TGTGCTCTTGGGGACCCCAACCTTCCTTTGTACTGGGGGACTCGTAAACTCATCTTT. Its translation is CALGDPNLPLYWGTRKLIF.

The chain recombines TRDV1 with TRDJ1; TRDD3 agrees at 7 bases. J gave up 0 bases and V 4 bases, and 14 bases lay outside the gene matches. This CDR3 contains 18 residues. Germline V gene lookup returns CDR1 TSWWSYY and CDR2 QGS. CDR3 loop: CALGAIRGGFPYTDKLIF. CDR3 nucleotide sequence: TGTGCTCTTGGGGCTATAAGGGGGGGATTTCCGTACACCGATAAACTCATCTTT.

In the case of this clone: A single base separates this from a much larger clone, so it may be a read error. The chain has TRDV2 and TRDJ1; D is uncertain. V lost 3 bases, J lost 4 bases, and 14 bases lay in between. CDR3 size: 14 residues. Germline assignment: CDR1 GEAIGNYY and CDR2 EKD. CDR3 amino acids: CACDALQRGDKLIF. DNA of the CDR3: TGTGCCTGTGACGCCCTCCAACGGGGCGATAAACTCATCTTT.